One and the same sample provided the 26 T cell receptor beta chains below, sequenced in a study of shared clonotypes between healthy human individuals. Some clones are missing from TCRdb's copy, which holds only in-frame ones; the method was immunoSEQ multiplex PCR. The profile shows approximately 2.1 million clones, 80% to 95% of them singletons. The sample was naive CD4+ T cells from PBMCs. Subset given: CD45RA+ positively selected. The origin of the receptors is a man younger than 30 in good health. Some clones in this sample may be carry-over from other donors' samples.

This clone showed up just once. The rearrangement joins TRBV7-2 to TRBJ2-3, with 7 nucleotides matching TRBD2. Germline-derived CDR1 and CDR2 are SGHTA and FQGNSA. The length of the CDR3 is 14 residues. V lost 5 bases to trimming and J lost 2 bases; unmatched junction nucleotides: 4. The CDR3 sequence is CASSASGATDTQYF. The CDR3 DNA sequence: TGTGCCAGCAGCGCAAGCGGGGCCACAGATACGCAGTATTTT.

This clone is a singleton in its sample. The DNA of the CDR3 is TGCGCCAGCAGCTTGGATACGCGGGAGTGGTCGATTGAGACCCAGTACTTC. Translated, it gives CASSLDTREWSIETQYF. This chain connects TRBV5-1 to TRBJ2-5, with TRBD2 matching over 7 bases. Trimming took 0 bases from V and 5 from J; bases not matched to a gene: 13. CDR1 is SGHRS, CDR2 YFSETQ, per germline. The CDR3 is made up of 17 amino acids.

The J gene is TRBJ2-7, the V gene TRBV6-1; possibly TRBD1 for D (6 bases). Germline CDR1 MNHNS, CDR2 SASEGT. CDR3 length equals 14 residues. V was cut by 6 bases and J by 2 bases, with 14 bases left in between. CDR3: CASSPRQDTYEQYF. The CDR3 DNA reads TGTGCCAGCAGCCCCAGACAGGACACCTACGAGCAGTACTTC.

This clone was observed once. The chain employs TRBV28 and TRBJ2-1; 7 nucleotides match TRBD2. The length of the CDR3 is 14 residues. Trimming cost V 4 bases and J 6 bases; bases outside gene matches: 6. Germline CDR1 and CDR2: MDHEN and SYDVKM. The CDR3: CASSYWEGLNEQFF. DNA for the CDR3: TGTGCCAGCAGTTACTGGGAGGGCCTCAATGAGCAGTTCTTC.

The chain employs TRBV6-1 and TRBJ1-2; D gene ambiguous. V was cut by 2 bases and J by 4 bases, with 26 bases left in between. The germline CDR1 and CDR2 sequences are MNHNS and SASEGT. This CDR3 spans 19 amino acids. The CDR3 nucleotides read TGTGCCAGCAGTGAAAAAGCCTACAGTTACTTAGAATGGGGCTATGGCTACACCTTC. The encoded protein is CASSEKAYSYLEWGYGYTF.

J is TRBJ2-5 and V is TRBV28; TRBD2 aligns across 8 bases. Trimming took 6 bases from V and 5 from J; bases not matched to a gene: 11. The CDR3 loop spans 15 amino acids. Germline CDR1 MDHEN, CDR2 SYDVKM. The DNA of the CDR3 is TGTGCCAGCAGGTCCACTAGCGGAGCGGGGGAGACCCAGTACTTC. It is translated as CASRSTSGAGETQYF.

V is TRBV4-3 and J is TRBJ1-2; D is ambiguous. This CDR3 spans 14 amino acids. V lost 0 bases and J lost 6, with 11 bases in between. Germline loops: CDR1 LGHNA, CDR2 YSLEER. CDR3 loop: CASSQESGFHGYTF. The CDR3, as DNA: TGCGCCAGCAGCCAAGAATCGGGGTTCCATGGCTACACCTTC.

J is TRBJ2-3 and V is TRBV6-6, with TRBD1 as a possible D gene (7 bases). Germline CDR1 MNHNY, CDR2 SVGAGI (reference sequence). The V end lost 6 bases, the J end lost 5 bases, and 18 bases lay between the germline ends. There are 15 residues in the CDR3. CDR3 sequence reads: CASRGRDSLRDTQYF. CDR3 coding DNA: TGTGCCAGCAGGGGGCGGGACAGTCTTAGAGATACGCAGTATTTT.

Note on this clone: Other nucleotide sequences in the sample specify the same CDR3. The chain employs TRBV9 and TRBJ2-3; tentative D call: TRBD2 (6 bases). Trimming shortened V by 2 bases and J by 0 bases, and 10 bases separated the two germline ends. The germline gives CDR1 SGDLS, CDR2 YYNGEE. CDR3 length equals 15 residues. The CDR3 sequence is CASSVYSGSTDTQYF. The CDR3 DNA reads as TGTGCCAGCAGCGTGTATAGCGGTAGCACAGATACGCAGTATTTT.

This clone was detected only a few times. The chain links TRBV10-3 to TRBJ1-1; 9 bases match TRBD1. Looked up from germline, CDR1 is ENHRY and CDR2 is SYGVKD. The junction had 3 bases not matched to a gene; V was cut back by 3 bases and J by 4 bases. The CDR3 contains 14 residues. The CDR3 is CAISESDRGTEAFF. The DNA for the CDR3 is TGTGCCATCAGTGAATCGGACAGGGGCACTGAAGCTTTCTTT.

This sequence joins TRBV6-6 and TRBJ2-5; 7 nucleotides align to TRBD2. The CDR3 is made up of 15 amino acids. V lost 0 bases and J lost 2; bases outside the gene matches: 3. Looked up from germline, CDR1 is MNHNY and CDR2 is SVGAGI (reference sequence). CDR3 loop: CASSYSAGIQETQYF. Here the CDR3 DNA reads TGTGCCAGCAGTTACTCAGCGGGAATTCAAGAGACCCAGTACTTC.

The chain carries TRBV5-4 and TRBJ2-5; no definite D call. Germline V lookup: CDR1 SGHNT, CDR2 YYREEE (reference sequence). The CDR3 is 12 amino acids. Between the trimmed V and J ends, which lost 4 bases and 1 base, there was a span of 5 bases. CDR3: CASSRIQETQYF. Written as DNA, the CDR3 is TGTGCCAGCAGCCGAATCCAAGAGACCCAGTACTTC.

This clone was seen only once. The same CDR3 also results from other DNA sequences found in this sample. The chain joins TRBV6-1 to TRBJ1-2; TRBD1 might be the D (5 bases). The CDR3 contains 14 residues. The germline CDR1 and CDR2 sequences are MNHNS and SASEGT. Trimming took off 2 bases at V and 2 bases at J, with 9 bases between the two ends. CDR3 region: CASSENGGNYGYTF. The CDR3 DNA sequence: TGTGCCAGCAGTGAAAACGGGGGAAACTATGGCTACACCTTC.

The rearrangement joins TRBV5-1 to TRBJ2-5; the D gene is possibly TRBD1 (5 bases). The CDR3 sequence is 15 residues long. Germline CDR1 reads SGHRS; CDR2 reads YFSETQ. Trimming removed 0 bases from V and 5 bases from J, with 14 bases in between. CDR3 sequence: CASSLAPAGKETQYF. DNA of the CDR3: TGCGCCAGCAGCTTGGCCCCGGCAGGGAAGGAGACCCAGTACTTC.

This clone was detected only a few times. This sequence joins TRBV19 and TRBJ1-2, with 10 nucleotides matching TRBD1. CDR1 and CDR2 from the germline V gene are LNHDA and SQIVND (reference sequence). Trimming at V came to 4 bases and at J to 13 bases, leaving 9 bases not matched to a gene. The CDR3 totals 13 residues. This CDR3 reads CASSSRDRGRITF. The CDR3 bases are TGTGCCAGTAGTAGCCGGGACAGGGGTCGGATCACCTTC.

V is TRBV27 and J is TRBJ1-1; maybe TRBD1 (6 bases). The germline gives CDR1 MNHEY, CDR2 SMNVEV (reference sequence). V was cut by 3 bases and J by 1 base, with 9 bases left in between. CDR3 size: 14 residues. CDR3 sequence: CASSFRGPNTEAFF. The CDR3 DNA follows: TGTGCCAGCAGTTTCAGGGGACCGAACACTGAAGCTTTCTTT.

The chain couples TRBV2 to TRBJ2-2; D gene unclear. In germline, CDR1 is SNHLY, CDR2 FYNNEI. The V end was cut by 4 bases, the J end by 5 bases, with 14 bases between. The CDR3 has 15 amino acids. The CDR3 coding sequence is TGTGCCAGCAGTGTAAAGGGCAGATGGACCGGGGAGCTGTTTTTT. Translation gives CASSVKGRWTGELFF.

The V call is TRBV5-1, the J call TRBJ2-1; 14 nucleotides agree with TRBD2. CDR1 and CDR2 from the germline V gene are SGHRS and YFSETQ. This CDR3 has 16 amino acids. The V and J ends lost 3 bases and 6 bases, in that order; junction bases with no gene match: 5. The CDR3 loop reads CASSSGLAGGLNEQFF. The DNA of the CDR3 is TGCGCCAGCAGCTCCGGACTAGCGGGAGGCCTCAATGAGCAGTTCTTC.

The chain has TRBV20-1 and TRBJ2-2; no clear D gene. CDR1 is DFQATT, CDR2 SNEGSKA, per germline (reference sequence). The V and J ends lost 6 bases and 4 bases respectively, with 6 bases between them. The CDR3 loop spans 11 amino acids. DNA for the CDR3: TGCAGTGCCCCAAGCACCGGGGAGCTGTTTTTT. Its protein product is CSAPSTGELFF.

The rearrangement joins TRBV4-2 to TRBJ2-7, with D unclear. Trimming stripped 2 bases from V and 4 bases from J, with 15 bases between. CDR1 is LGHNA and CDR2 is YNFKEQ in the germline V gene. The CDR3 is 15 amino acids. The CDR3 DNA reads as TGTGCCAGCAGCCAACCTTCCGGGTTCAGATACGAGCAGTACTTC. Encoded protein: CASSQPSGFRYEQYF.

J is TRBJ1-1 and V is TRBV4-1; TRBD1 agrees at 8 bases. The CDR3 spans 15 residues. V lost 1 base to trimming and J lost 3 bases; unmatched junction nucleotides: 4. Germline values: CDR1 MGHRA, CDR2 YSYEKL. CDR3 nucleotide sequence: TGCGCCAGCAGCCAAGCCGGACAGGGCCACACTGAAGCTTTCTTT. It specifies CASSQAGQGHTEAFF.

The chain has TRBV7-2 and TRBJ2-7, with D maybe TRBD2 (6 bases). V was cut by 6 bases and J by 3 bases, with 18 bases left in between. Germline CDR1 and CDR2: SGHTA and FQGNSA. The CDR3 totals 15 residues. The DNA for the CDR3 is TGTGCCAGCAGACCTCCGGGCGGGGCATTCTACGAGCAGTACTTC. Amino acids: CASRPPGGAFYEQYF.

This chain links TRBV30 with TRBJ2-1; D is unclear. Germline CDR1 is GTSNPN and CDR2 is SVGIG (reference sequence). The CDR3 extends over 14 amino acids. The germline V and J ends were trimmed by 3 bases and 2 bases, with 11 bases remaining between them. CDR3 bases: TGTGCCTGGAGAGGCTACCCTACCTACAATGAGCAGTTCTTC. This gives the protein CAWRGYPTYNEQFF.

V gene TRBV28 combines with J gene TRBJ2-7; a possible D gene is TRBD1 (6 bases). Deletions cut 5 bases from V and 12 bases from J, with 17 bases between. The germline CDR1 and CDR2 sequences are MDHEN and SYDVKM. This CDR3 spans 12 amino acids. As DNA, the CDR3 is TGTGCCAGCAGTGTGAGACAGGAACCTCGGTACTTC. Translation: CASSVRQEPRYF. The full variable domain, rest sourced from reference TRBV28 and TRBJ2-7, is DVKVTQSSRYLVKRTGEKVFLECVQDMDHENMFWYRQDPGLGLRLIYFSYDVKMKEKGDIPEGYSVSREKKERFSLILESASTNQTSMYLCASSVRQEPRYFGPGTRLTVT.

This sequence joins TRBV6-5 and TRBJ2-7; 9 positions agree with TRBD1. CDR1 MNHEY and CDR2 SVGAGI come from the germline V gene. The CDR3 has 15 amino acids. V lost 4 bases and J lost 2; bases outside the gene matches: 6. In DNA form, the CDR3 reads TGTGCCAGCAGTTCACAGGGGGCGAGGACCTACGAGCAGTACTTC. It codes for CASSSQGARTYEQYF.

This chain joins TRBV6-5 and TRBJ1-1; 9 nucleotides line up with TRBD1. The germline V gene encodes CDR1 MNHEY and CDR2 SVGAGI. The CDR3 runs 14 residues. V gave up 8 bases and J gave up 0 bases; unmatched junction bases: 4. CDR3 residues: CASGDRVMNTEAFF. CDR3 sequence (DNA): TGTGCCAGCGGGGACAGGGTCATGAACACTGAAGCTTTCTTT.